Listed here are 9 T cell receptor beta chains from one sample, sequenced in a study of blood T cells in healthy people across ages. Combining a sample-barcoded 5' primer with a J-beta primer mix, a second PCR ran for roughly 7 to 11 cycles. TCRdb reprocessed the 5' RACE reads with MiXCR, giving one entry per CDR3 protein. Counted here are around 1,100,000 distinct CDR3 sequences, 35% to 40% occurring once; the ten biggest clones make up over 10%. Source material: blood. The receptor set was obtained from a young man in good health.

This chain uses TRBV2 with TRBJ2-7; D possibly corresponds to TRBD1 (6 bases). V was pared by 3 bases and J by 1 base, with 16 bases between. Per germline, CDR1 SNHLY and CDR2 FYNNEI. CDR3 length: 16 residues. The CDR3 here is CASSEGQTGQSYEQYF. The DNA for the CDR3 is TGTGCCAGCAGTGAGGGGCAAACAGGGCAATCCTACGAGCAGTACTTC.

The table lists this clonotype with a few counts. This sequence joins TRBV10-3 and TRBJ1-1, with a possible D match to TRBD1 (6 bases). The CDR3 is made up of 14 amino acids. CDR1 and CDR2 from the germline V gene are ENHRY and SYGVKD. Deletions cut 6 bases from V and 0 bases from J, with 11 bases between. DNA of the CDR3: TGTGCCATCAGGACGGGGGACATGAACACTGAAGCTTTCTTT. This encodes CAIRTGDMNTEAFF.

In DNA form, the CDR3 reads TGTGCCAGCAGCCCCTATCCCGGTTCGCAGTATTTT. It specifies CASSPYPGSQYF. This sequence joins TRBV14 and TRBJ2-3; D gene uncertain. Trimming removed 4 bases from V and 10 bases from J, with 12 bases in between. Looked up from germline, CDR1 is SGHDN and CDR2 is FVKESK. The CDR3 runs to 12 residues.

This clonotype was seen once. J is TRBJ2-2 and V is TRBV7-8, with a possible D match to TRBD2 (5 bases). Germline loops: CDR1 SGHVS, CDR2 FQNEAQ. This CDR3 has 13 residues. V was clipped by 5 bases and J by 9 bases, with 13 bases between them. CDR3 bases: TGTGCCAGCAGCGTAGTTGAGGGCCGGGAGCTGTTTTTT. Its translation: CASSVVEGRELFF.

This clonotype turned up a few times. V is TRBV5-8 and J is TRBJ2-1; D is unclear. Germline V gene data show CDR1 as SGHTS and CDR2 as YDEGEE. The V gene lost 0 bases and the J gene lost 14 bases, with 9 bases spanning the gap. The CDR3 consists of 11 residues. CDR3 residues: CASSLGLEKFF. The CDR3 nucleotides are TGTGCCAGCAGCTTGGGGCTAGAGAAGTTCTTC.

A note on this clonotype: One base away lies a much larger clone, so this may be a sequencing read error. The rearrangement links TRBV29-1 to TRBJ2-3; 8 bases agree with TRBD1. The CDR3 loop spans 15 amino acids. CDR1 is SQVTM, CDR2 ANQGSEA, per germline. With V trimmed by 6 bases and J by 4 bases, 12 bases remained unmatched. The CDR3 sequence: CSVAYQDRVSDTQYF. CDR3 nucleotide sequence: TGCAGCGTCGCCTATCAGGACAGGGTTTCAGATACGCAGTATTTT.

This sequence joins TRBV7-2 and TRBJ1-1; unclear D gene. The CDR3 has 13 residues. Trimming cost V 7 bases and J 4 bases, with 13 bases left between them. CDR1 is SGHTA, CDR2 FQGNSA, per germline. CDR3 residues: CASTPVVSTEAFF. The CDR3, as DNA: TGTGCCAGCACCCCAGTGGTGAGCACTGAAGCTTTCTTT.

The rearrangement joins TRBV3-1 to TRBJ2-5; possibly TRBD1 or TRBD2 for D (5 bases each). Trimming cost V 3 bases and J 1 base, with 9 bases left between them. CDR3 length: 14 amino acids. Per germline, CDR1 LGHDT and CDR2 YNNKEL (reference sequence). The CDR3 sequence is CASSHRDVQETQYF. For the CDR3, the DNA is TGTGCCAGCAGCCACCGGGACGTCCAAGAGACCCAGTACTTC.

The DNA for the CDR3 is TGCAGTGCTAGCTCGGCGACAGGGGAGAGTAATGAGCAGTTCTTC. Its protein is CSASSATGESNEQFF. This chain links TRBV20-1 with TRBJ2-1, with TRBD1 identical over 8 bases. This CDR3 is built from 15 residues. V lost 3 bases and J lost 7; bases outside the gene matches: 11. The V gene's germline CDR1 is DFQATT and CDR2 SNEGSKA (reference sequence).